The 16 T cell receptor beta chains in this list originate from one sample, sequenced in a study of sequential checkpoint blockade in melanoma. Some clones are missing from TCRdb's copy, which holds only in-frame ones; the method was immunoSEQ multiplex PCR. The sample has roughly 13,000 clones, around a fifth seen once. The treatment: randomized to nivolumab then ipilimumab (arm A) or the reverse (arm B). Sequencing used tumor tissue (inferred from file names), obtained from a patient given nivolumab and ipilimumab in sequence. The receptors stem from a human donor with melanoma.

The chain couples TRBV5-1 to TRBJ2-4, with a possible D match to TRBD1 (6 bases). The CDR3 is 15 amino acids. V was clipped by 4 bases and J by 0 bases, with 11 bases between them. Germline V gives CDR1 SGHRS, CDR2 YFSETQ. The CDR3 protein is CASSTGSVAKNIQYF. The CDR3 nucleotides read TGCGCCAGCAGCACAGGGTCAGTAGCCAAAAACATTCAGTACTTC.

Only a few counts were recorded for this clone. The gene calls are TRBV30 and TRBJ1-2, with 7 bases lining up with TRBD1. Germline trimming cut 0 bases from V and 5 bases from J; bases unmatched to any gene: 6. The CDR3 totals 14 residues. Germline lookup yields CDR1 GTSNPN and CDR2 SVGIG (reference sequence). This CDR3 reads CAWSVRGLGYGYTF. CDR3 nucleotide sequence: TGTGCCTGGAGTGTAAGGGGGCTAGGATATGGCTACACCTTC.

This chain connects TRBV19 to TRBJ1-5, with TRBD1 identical over 7 bases. This CDR3 spans 14 amino acids. J lost 6 bases, V lost 5 bases, and 7 bases had no gene match. Germline V CDR1 and CDR2: LNHDA, SQIVND (reference sequence). The CDR3 coding sequence is TGTGCCAGTAGTGGCGACAGGGTAGGTCAGCCCCAGCATTTT. The encoded protein is CASSGDRVGQPQHF.

This clone appeared a few times. The chain carries TRBV18 and TRBJ1-1; 7 nucleotides align to TRBD1. V lost 1 base to trimming and J lost 5 bases; unmatched junction nucleotides: 10. This CDR3 is 16 amino acids long. The germline V gene encodes CDR1 KGHSH and CDR2 LQKENI. In nucleotides, the CDR3 is TGTGCCAGCTCACCACACCCGACAGGGCGAGATACTGAAGCTTTCTTT. Residues: CASSPHPTGRDTEAFF.

This clone was recorded many times. The chain couples TRBV1 to TRBJ2-5; no DNA check was done on the table's D call, TRBD2. TRBV1 counts as a pseudogene. The CDR3 is made up of 17 amino acids. The CDR3 bases are TGCGCCAGCAGCCAAGAGGGTAGCGGGAGTTGGCAGGAGACCCAGTACTTC. Protein sequence: CASSQEGSGSWQETQYF.

The chain combines TRBV18 with TRBJ1-2; D is perhaps TRBD1 (5 bases). Trimming removed 3 bases at V and 6 bases at J, with 11 bases between. This CDR3 has 13 amino acids. The germline V gene has CDR1 KGHSH and CDR2 LQKENI. In DNA, the CDR3 is TGTGCCAGCTCACCCAGCGACAGACATGGCTACACCTTC. It specifies CASSPSDRHGYTF.

There are many counts of this clone. CDR3 DNA sequence: TGTGCCAGCAGCTACTCGACAGGGTTCCGTACTGAAGCTTTCTTT. As protein: CASSYSTGFRTEAFF. The chain employs TRBV11-3 and TRBJ1-1, with 7 bases fitting TRBD1. The CDR3 is 15 residues long. Germline trimming cut 4 bases from V and 5 bases from J; bases unmatched to any gene: 10. The germline CDR1 and CDR2 sequences are SGHNT and YENEEA.

The gene calls are TRBV1 and TRBJ2-7; no DNA check was done on the table's D call, TRBD1. TRBV1 is assigned pseudogene status. CDR3 length equals 16 residues. The CDR3 here is CASSQEGGDGSYEQYF. The CDR3 bases are TGCGCCAGCAGCCAAGAAGGGGGAGACGGCTCCTACGAGCAGTACTTC.

This clone was picked up one time. This chain joins TRBV12-5 and TRBJ2-1; TRBD1 might be the D (5 bases). V lost 0 bases, J lost 10 bases, and 16 bases lay in between. Germline V gene sequence: CDR1 LGHNT, CDR2 FRNRAP. The CDR3 contains 15 residues. CDR3 amino acids: CASGLVPDRRGEQFF. The CDR3 DNA reads TGTGCTAGTGGTTTGGTACCGGACCGAAGGGGCGAGCAGTTCTTC.

The genes are TRBV9 and TRBJ2-2; no firm D call. Per germline, CDR1 SGDLS and CDR2 YYNGEE. This CDR3 region has 13 residues. V was clipped by 5 bases and J by 7 bases, with 12 bases between them. CDR3 sequence reads: CASSVTRFGELFF. The DNA for the CDR3 is TGTGCCAGCAGTGTTACCCGTTTCGGGGAGCTGTTTTTT.

This chain connects TRBV6-4 to TRBJ1-1, with D unresolved. The CDR3 is 11 amino acids. The ends were cut back, 4 bases at V and 5 bases at J, with 5 bases in the middle. Looked up from germline, CDR1 is MRHNA and CDR2 is SNTAGT. The chain's CDR3 is CASSVFTEAFF. CDR3 nucleotide sequence: TGTGCCAGCAGTGTATTTACTGAAGCTTTCTTT.

The CDR3 bases are TGTGCCAGCAGCTTGGTAGGTCCAGGTTCCTACGAGCAGTACTTC. Protein product: CASSLVGPGSYEQYF. The V gene is TRBV11-3, the J gene TRBJ2-7; D remains ambiguous. Germline CDR1 reads SGHNT; CDR2 reads YENEEA. This CDR3 is built from 15 residues. V was clipped by 3 bases and J by 1 base, with 13 bases between them.

This clone was recorded a few times. For the CDR3, the DNA is TGTGCCTGGGGGCTAGCGGGAGGCCAGACCCAGTACTTC. Amino acid sequence: CAWGLAGGQTQYF. The V and J genes are TRBV30 and TRBJ2-5; 11 positions agree with TRBD2. The CDR3 is made up of 13 amino acids. The V and J ends lost 5 bases and 6 bases, in that order; junction bases with no gene match: 5. The germline CDR1 and CDR2 sequences are GTSNPN and SVGIG (reference sequence).

There are a few counts of this clone. The J gene is TRBJ2-3, the V gene TRBV19; D is tentatively TRBD1 or TRBD2 (5 bases each). Germline loops: CDR1 LNHDA, CDR2 SQIVND (reference sequence). V was trimmed by 8 bases and J by 3 bases, leaving 15 bases between them. The CDR3 contains 14 residues. The CDR3 loop reads CASSEGFRTDTQYF. Written as DNA, the CDR3 is TGTGCCAGTTCAGAGGGGTTTAGGACAGATACGCAGTATTTT.

At least ten counts were recorded for this clone. V is TRBV11-3 and J is TRBJ1-1, with D maybe TRBD1 (6 bases). This CDR3 has 14 residues. CDR1 and CDR2 from the germline V gene are SGHNT and YENEEA. Trimming cost V 1 base and J 1 base, with 7 bases left between them. The CDR3 protein is CASSLGQENTEAFF. The CDR3 DNA sequence: TGTGCCAGCAGCTTAGGACAGGAGAACACTGAAGCTTTCTTT. The full variable domain, rest sourced from reference TRBV11-3 and TRBJ1-1, is EAGVVQSPRYKIIEKKQPVAFWCNPISGHNTLYWYLQNLGQGPELLIRYENEEAVDDSQLPKDRFSAERLKGVDSTLKIQPAELGDSAVYLCASSLGQENTEAFFGQGTRLTVV.

Only a few counts were recorded for this clone. The chain has TRBV11-3 and TRBJ2-7, with 8 bases matching TRBD2. CDR1 is SGHNT, CDR2 YENEEA, per germline. This CDR3 region has 16 residues. Trimming at V came to 4 bases and at J to 6 bases, leaving 14 bases not matched to a gene. CDR3 coding DNA: TGTGCCAGCAGCTCCGCGACTAGCGCTCAGATACGCGAGCAGTACTTC. Translated, it gives CASSSATSAQIREQYF. The variable domain in full, with the rest retrieved from reference TRBV11-3 and TRBJ2-7, is EAGVVQSPRYKIIEKKQPVAFWCNPISGHNTLYWYLQNLGQGPELLIRYENEEAVDDSQLPKDRFSAERLKGVDSTLKIQPAELGDSAVYLCASSSATSAQIREQYFGPGTRLTVT.